The rows below give T cell receptor beta chains drawn from one sample of a study of blood T cell repertoires in COVID-19. Measured with immunoSEQ multiplex PCR; TCRdb has only the in-frame clones, and not every one. The sample includes 300,000 to 500,000 clones, 88% of them seen just once. The sequencing input was PBMCs or T cells enriched from blood (not recorded which). The receptors derive from a woman between 40 and 55 years old with acute COVID-19. Both conserved end residues are part of each CDR3. Each record gives: J gene, clone size, D gene, V gene, CDR3 protein, CDR3 DNA. D genes are given only for firm matches. The listing skips clone size in some rows; elsewhere it reads once, few, many or a size class.

j_gene: TRBJ1-4; abundance: -; d_gene: TRBD1; v_gene: TRBV5-1; CDR3aa: CASSLAAGGTRTNEKLFF; CDR3nt: TGCGCCAGCAGCTTGGCTGCAGGGGGTACAAGAACTAATGAAAAACTGTTTTTT
j_gene: TRBJ2-7; abundance: -; d_gene: TRBD1; v_gene: TRBV5-1; CDR3aa: CASSLDGQGAYEQYF; CDR3nt: TGCGCCAGCAGCTTGGATGGACAGGGGGCGTATGAGCAGTACTTC
j_gene: TRBJ2-4; abundance: -; d_gene: -; v_gene: TRBV20-1; CDR3aa: CSARGGNIQYF; CDR3nt: TGCAGTGCTAGGGGGGGAAACATTCAGTACTTC
j_gene: TRBJ1-1; abundance: -; d_gene: -; v_gene: TRBV6-5; CDR3aa: CASSSLISRGLAEAFF; CDR3nt: TGTGCCAGCAGTTCACTCATAAGCAGGGGTCTTGCTGAAGCTTTCTTT
j_gene: TRBJ1-1; abundance: -; d_gene: -; v_gene: TRBV5-1; CDR3aa: CASSQTTLGTEAFF; CDR3nt: TGCGCCAGCAGCCAGACAACCCTGGGCACTGAAGCTTTCTTT
j_gene: TRBJ2-2; abundance: -; d_gene: -; v_gene: TRBV7-6; CDR3aa: CASSPRGTANTGELFF; CDR3nt: TGTGCCAGCAGCCCCCGGGGGACAGCAAACACCGGGGAGCTGTTTTTT
j_gene: TRBJ1-2; abundance: -; d_gene: -; v_gene: TRBV25-1; CDR3aa: CASSEWTDYGYTF; CDR3nt: TGTGCCAGCAGTGAATGGACAGACTATGGCTACACCTTC
j_gene: TRBJ1-1; abundance: -; d_gene: TRBD1; v_gene: TRBV15; CDR3aa: CATSRAAGGLGYTEAFF; CDR3nt: TGTGCCACCAGCAGAGCGGCAGGGGGCTTGGGGTACACTGAAGCTTTCTTT
j_gene: TRBJ2-5; abundance: -; d_gene: -; v_gene: TRBV6-6; CDR3aa: CASNIGGPRETQYF; CDR3nt: TGTGCCAGCAACATCGGGGGGCCACGGGAGACCCAGTACTTC
j_gene: TRBJ2-1; abundance: -; d_gene: TRBD2; v_gene: TRBV7-2; CDR3aa: CASSLGLAGGWDEQFF; CDR3nt: TGTGCCAGCAGCCTCGGACTAGCGGGGGGGTGGGATGAGCAGTTCTTC
j_gene: TRBJ1-2; abundance: -; d_gene: -; v_gene: TRBV4-2; CDR3aa: CASSQSPLQGAEGF; CDR3nt: TGTGCCAGCAGCCAAAGCCCCTTACAGGGAGCGGAAGGCTTC
j_gene: TRBJ1-2; abundance: few; d_gene: TRBD1; v_gene: TRBV29-1; CDR3aa: CSVDGDRGGYTF; CDR3nt: TGCAGCGTTGATGGGGACAGGGGCGGCTACACCTTC
j_gene: TRBJ1-6; abundance: once; d_gene: TRBD1; v_gene: TRBV9; CDR3aa: CASSADRGLSPLHF; CDR3nt: TGTGCCAGCAGCGCAGACAGGGGATTGTCACCCCTCCACTTT
j_gene: TRBJ2-1; abundance: -; d_gene: TRBD1; v_gene: TRBV27; CDR3aa: CASSLRDRAYNEQFF; CDR3nt: TGTGCCAGCAGTTTAAGGGACAGGGCCTACAATGAGCAGTTCTTC
j_gene: TRBJ1-5; abundance: -; d_gene: -; v_gene: TRBV19; CDR3aa: CASSISGASNQPQHF; CDR3nt: TGTGCCAGTAGTATTAGTGGGGCAAGCAATCAGCCCCAGCATTTT
j_gene: TRBJ1-1; abundance: -; d_gene: TRBD1; v_gene: TRBV6-5; CDR3aa: CASSYSGQGKNTEAFF; CDR3nt: TGTGCCAGCAGTTACTCGGGACAGGGGAAGAACACTGAAGCTTTCTTT
j_gene: TRBJ1-4; abundance: few; d_gene: TRBD1; v_gene: TRBV2; CDR3aa: CASSYGQGGHGKLFF; CDR3nt: TGTGCCAGCAGTTACGGACAGGGTGGGCACGGAAAACTGTTTTTT
j_gene: TRBJ1-6; abundance: -; d_gene: -; v_gene: TRBV9; CDR3aa: CASSVGGGADNSPLHF; CDR3nt: TGTGCCAGCAGCGTAGGGGGCGGGGCGGATAATTCACCCCTCCACTTT
j_gene: TRBJ1-4; abundance: -; d_gene: -; v_gene: TRBV7-9; CDR3aa: CASSLRQATNEKLFF; CDR3nt: TGTGCCAGCAGCTTAAGACAGGCAACTAATGAAAAACTGTTTTTT
j_gene: TRBJ2-7; abundance: -; d_gene: TRBD1; v_gene: TRBV7-2; CDR3aa: CASSLSGQGASYEQYF; CDR3nt: TGTGCCAGCAGCTTATCAGGGCAGGGGGCATCCTACGAGCAGTACTTC
j_gene: TRBJ2-5; abundance: -; d_gene: -; v_gene: TRBV2; CDR3aa: CASSAREPQETQYF; CDR3nt: TGTGCCAGCAGTGCCCGGGAGCCCCAAGAGACCCAGTACTTC
j_gene: TRBJ1-1; abundance: -; d_gene: -; v_gene: TRBV5-1; CDR3aa: CASSLGGSETEAFF; CDR3nt: TGCGCCAGCAGCTTGGGCGGCAGCGAAACTGAAGCTTTCTTT
j_gene: TRBJ1-2; abundance: -; d_gene: TRBD1; v_gene: TRBV30; CDR3aa: CAWSPDRGNYGYTF; CDR3nt: TGTGCCTGGAGTCCCGACAGGGGTAACTATGGCTACACCTTC